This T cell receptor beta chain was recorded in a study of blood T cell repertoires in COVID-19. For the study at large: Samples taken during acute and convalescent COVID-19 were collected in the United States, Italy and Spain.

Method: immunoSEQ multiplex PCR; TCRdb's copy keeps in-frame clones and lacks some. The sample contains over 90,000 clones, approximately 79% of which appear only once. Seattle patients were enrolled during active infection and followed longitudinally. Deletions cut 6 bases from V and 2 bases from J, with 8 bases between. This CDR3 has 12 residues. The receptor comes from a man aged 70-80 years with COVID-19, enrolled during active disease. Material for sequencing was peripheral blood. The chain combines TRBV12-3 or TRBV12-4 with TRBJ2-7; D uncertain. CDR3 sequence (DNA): TGTGCCAGCAGCCATGAGACCTACGAGCAGTACTTC. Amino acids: CASSHETYEQYF.